These 17 T cell receptor beta chains originate from one sample sequenced in a study of shared clonotypes between healthy human individuals. The method was immunoSEQ multiplex PCR; TCRdb's version includes in-frame clones alone and lacks a portion of them. The sample yields more than 550,000 clones, around 92% seen once. In the naive CD8 group, cells lacked CD45RO and were positively selected for CCR7, so terminally differentiated effector memory CD45RA+ cells were left out. Sequences were obtained from naive CD8+ T cells sorted from blood. The receptors originated from a man aged 30-40 years in good health.

A note on this clone: A much larger clone sits a single nucleotide away, making a read error possible. The sample carries other DNA sequences with the same CDR3. The chain is built from TRBV9 and TRBJ2-2; D gene uncertain. Germline CDR1 is SGDLS and CDR2 is YYNGEE. V was clipped by 4 bases and J by 5 bases, with 3 bases between them. The CDR3 has 11 residues. The CDR3 DNA is TGTGCCAGCAGCTCGACCGGGGAGCTGTTTTTT. Its protein product is CASSSTGELFF.

The J gene is TRBJ2-1, the V gene TRBV28; D remains ambiguous. Germline CDR1 reads MDHEN; CDR2 reads SYDVKM. The V and J ends lost 3 bases and 0 bases respectively, with 6 bases between them. The CDR3 runs 14 residues. CDR3 region: CASSFLPSYNEQFF. The CDR3 DNA sequence: TGTGCCAGCAGTTTTCTTCCCTCCTACAATGAGCAGTTCTTC.

The chain combines TRBV28 with TRBJ2-7; 11 bases map to TRBD2. With V trimmed by 6 bases and J by 2 bases, 6 bases remained unmatched. The germline gives CDR1 MDHEN, CDR2 SYDVKM. This CDR3 has 15 residues. CDR3 residues: CASRIIAGGTYEQYF. The CDR3 nucleotides read TGTGCCAGCAGGATCATAGCGGGAGGGACCTACGAGCAGTACTTC.

CDR3: CASSTGTGDYYEQYF. CDR3 coding DNA: TGTGCCAGCAGCACGGGGACAGGAGATTACTACGAGCAGTACTTC. The chain recombines TRBV5-5 with TRBJ2-7; 8 bases map to TRBD1. The CDR3 consists of 15 residues. Trimming at V came to 4 bases and at J to 3 bases, leaving 9 bases not matched to a gene. CDR1 is SGHKS, CDR2 YYEKEE, per germline (reference sequence).

The V call is TRBV7-9, the J call TRBJ2-5; 10 nucleotides match TRBD2. Trimming removed 3 bases from V and 2 bases from J; junction bases left unmatched: 3. This CDR3 has 15 amino acids. Germline V gene data show CDR1 as SEHNR and CDR2 as FQNEAQ (reference sequence). CDR3 amino acids: CASSFTAGGQETQYF. CDR3 coding DNA: TGTGCCAGCAGCTTTACAGCGGGAGGGCAAGAGACCCAGTACTTC.

Comments on this clone: This CDR3 is also generated by other DNA sequences in the sample. Here the CDR3 DNA reads TGTGCCAGCAGCTTGCTAGGCACTGAAGCTTTCTTT. Protein: CASSLLGTEAFF. The chain recombines TRBV7-2 with TRBJ1-1; D call uncertain. The V gene lost 3 bases and the J gene lost 4 bases, with 6 bases spanning the gap. The V gene's germline CDR1 is SGHTA and CDR2 FQGNSA. CDR3 size: 12 residues.

Notes on this clone: Other DNA sequences in the same sample also yield this CDR3. The V call is TRBV6-4, the J call TRBJ2-1; D is undetermined. The ends were cut back, 2 bases at V and 0 bases at J, with 8 bases in the middle. This CDR3 region has 15 residues. Germline V gives CDR1 MRHNA, CDR2 SNTAGT. The CDR3 sequence: CASSDAPSSYNEQFF. The DNA of the CDR3 is TGTGCCAGCAGTGACGCACCCAGCTCCTACAATGAGCAGTTCTTC.

The gene calls are TRBV15 and TRBJ2-7; possibly TRBD2 for D (5 bases). Germline loops: CDR1 LNHNV, CDR2 YYDKDF (reference sequence). Deletions cut 3 bases from V and 2 bases from J, with 11 bases between. This CDR3 is built from 14 residues. CDR3 DNA: TGTGCCACCAGCAGTCCTCTGGAGGCCTACGAGCAGTACTTC. Its protein product is CATSSPLEAYEQYF.

The rearrangement links TRBV19 to TRBJ2-5, with D possibly TRBD1 on 6 matching bases. V dropped 4 bases and J dropped 1 base, with 10 bases sitting between them. The germline V gene encodes CDR1 LNHDA and CDR2 SQIVND (reference sequence). This CDR3 spans 14 amino acids. The CDR3 loop is CASSTTGSQETQYF. The CDR3 region has the DNA TGTGCCAGTAGTACCACAGGGTCCCAAGAGACCCAGTACTTC.

This clone was counted a single time. The chain employs TRBV6-1 and TRBJ1-1, with D possibly matching TRBD1 (6 bases). The V gene's germline CDR1 is MNHNS and CDR2 SASEGT. V lost 2 bases, J lost 11 bases, and 12 bases lay in between. This CDR3 is 12 amino acids long. The CDR3 nucleotides read TGTGCCAGCAGTGAAATCGGGACAACGGCTTTCTTT. Translated, it gives CASSEIGTTAFF.

The chain employs TRBV27 and TRBJ1-5; possible D gene TRBD1, 6 bases. V was trimmed by 3 bases and J by 5 bases, leaving 8 bases between them. CDR3 length: 13 amino acids. Germline lookup yields CDR1 MNHEY and CDR2 SMNVEV (reference sequence). The CDR3 coding sequence is TGTGCCAGCAGTTTGGCAGGGGATCAGCCCCAGCATTTT. Translating gives CASSLAGDQPQHF.

This chain uses TRBV12-5 with TRBJ2-1; a weak D match, TRBD1 (5 bases). Trimming shortened V by 0 bases and J by 0 bases, and 15 bases separated the two germline ends. The germline V gene encodes CDR1 LGHNT and CDR2 FRNRAP. The CDR3 spans 18 residues. This chain's CDR3 is CASGLVRSTDSSYNEQFF. The CDR3 bases are TGTGCTAGTGGTTTGGTACGTTCGACTGACAGCTCCTACAATGAGCAGTTCTTC. The whole variable domain, filled in from reference TRBV12-5 and TRBJ2-1, reads DARVTQTPRHKVTEMGQEVTMRCQPILGHNTVFWYRQTMMQGLELLAYFRNRAPLDDSGMPKDRFSAEMPDATLATLKIQPSEPRDSAVYFCASGLVRSTDSSYNEQFFGPGTRLTVL.

The J gene is TRBJ2-5, the V gene TRBV25-1; TRBD2 matches 9 bases. This CDR3 contains 16 residues. V was pared by 5 bases and J by 5 bases, with 12 bases of the junction left unmatched. Germline CDR1 and CDR2: MGHDK and SYGVNS. CDR3 DNA: TGTGCCAGCAGTACGGATCCTAGCGGGATTTTGGAGACCCAGTACTTC. This codes for CASSTDPSGILETQYF. The full variable domain, its missing parts supplied by reference TRBV25-1 and TRBJ2-5, is EADIYQTPRYLVIGTGKKITLECSQTMGHDKMYWYQQDPGMELHLIHYSYGVNSTEKGDLSSESTVSRIRTEHFPLTLESARPSHTSQYLCASSTDPSGILETQYFGPGTRLLVL.

This sequence joins TRBV9 and TRBJ2-1; no firm D call. This CDR3 is built from 13 residues. Looked up from germline, CDR1 is SGDLS and CDR2 is YYNGEE. Trimming shortened V by 0 bases and J by 6 bases, and 7 bases separated the two germline ends. CDR3 sequence: CASSVERVNEQFF. The CDR3 nucleotides are TGTGCCAGCAGCGTAGAACGGGTCAATGAGCAGTTCTTC.

This chain links TRBV7-8 with TRBJ2-7; no clear D gene. Per germline, CDR1 SGHVS and CDR2 FQNEAQ. The length of the CDR3 is 12 residues. With 5 bases removed from V and 6 bases from J, the gap between germline ends came to 11 bases. CDR3 sequence reads: CASSTMSGEQYF. Written as DNA, the CDR3 is TGTGCCAGCAGCACGATGTCTGGCGAGCAGTACTTC. The full variable domain, rest sourced from reference TRBV7-8 and TRBJ2-7, is GAGVSQSPRYKVAKRGQDVALRCDPISGHVSLFWYQQALGQGPEFLTYFQNEAQLDKSGLPSDRFFAERPEGSVSTLKIQRTQQEDSAVYLCASSTMSGEQYFGPGTRLTVT.

The chain employs TRBV4-1 and TRBJ1-1; no clear D. The germline V and J ends were trimmed by 4 bases and 3 bases, with 15 bases remaining between them. CDR1 MGHRA and CDR2 YSYEKL come from the germline V gene. The CDR3 length is 15 residues. CDR3 amino acids: CASSPYFGLDTEAFF. The CDR3 region has the DNA TGCGCCAGCAGCCCATATTTCGGCCTGGACACTGAAGCTTTCTTT.

The chain joins TRBV11-2 to TRBJ1-5; no definite D call. Deletions cut 1 base from V and 6 bases from J, with 7 bases between. Germline assignment: CDR1 SGHAT and CDR2 FQNNGV. The CDR3 has 13 amino acids. Here the CDR3 DNA reads TGTGCCAGCAGCTTAGGAGAGCTTCAGCCCCAGCATTTT. Residues: CASSLGELQPQHF.